The following is a T cell receptor (beta chain) sequence with its context. The antigen remains unidentified. This sample stems from a study of OX40 agonist ivuxolimab in advanced cancers. Only in-frame clones appear in the TCRdb table, and some are missing; sequencing was by immunoSEQ multiplex PCR. Of 55,000 to 70,000 clones in the sample, around four fifths were seen once. Notes on the study in general: Part of the nonresponder group also had normalized T-cell clonal expansion that was low. The study did not work out the antigen specificity of the expanded peripheral T cells.

The TCR comes from an adult with an advanced solid tumor such as melanoma, head and neck, liver or kidney cancer. Here the sequenced sample was CD4+ or CD8+ T cells sorted from blood, taken in a trial of the OX40 agonist ivuxolimab.

For the CDR3, the DNA is TGTGCCAGCAGCTTAGTGAAAGGGGGAGGCACTGAAGCTTTCTTT. Its protein product is CASSLVKGGGTEAFF. The gene calls are TRBV7-9 and TRBJ1-1; a possible D gene is TRBD1 (6 bases). V lost 1 base, J lost 4 bases, and 13 bases lay in between. In germline, CDR1 is SEHNR, CDR2 FQNEAQ (reference sequence). The CDR3 totals 15 residues.